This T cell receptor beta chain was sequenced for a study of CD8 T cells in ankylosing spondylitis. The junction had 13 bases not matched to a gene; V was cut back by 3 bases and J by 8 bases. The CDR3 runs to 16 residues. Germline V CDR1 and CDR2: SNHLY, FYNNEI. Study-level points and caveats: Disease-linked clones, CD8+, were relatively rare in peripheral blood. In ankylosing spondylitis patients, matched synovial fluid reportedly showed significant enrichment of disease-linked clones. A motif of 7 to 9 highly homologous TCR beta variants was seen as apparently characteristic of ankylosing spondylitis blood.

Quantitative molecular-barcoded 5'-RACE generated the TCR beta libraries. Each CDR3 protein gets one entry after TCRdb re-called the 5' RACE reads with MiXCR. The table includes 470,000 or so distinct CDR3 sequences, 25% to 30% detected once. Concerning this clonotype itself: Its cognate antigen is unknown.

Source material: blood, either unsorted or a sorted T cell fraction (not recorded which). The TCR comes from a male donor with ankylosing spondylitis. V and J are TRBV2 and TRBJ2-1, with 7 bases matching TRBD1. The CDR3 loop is CASSDPGQVPYDEQFF. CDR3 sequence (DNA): TGTGCCAGCAGTGACCCAGGACAGGTCCCTTACGATGAGCAGTTCTTC.